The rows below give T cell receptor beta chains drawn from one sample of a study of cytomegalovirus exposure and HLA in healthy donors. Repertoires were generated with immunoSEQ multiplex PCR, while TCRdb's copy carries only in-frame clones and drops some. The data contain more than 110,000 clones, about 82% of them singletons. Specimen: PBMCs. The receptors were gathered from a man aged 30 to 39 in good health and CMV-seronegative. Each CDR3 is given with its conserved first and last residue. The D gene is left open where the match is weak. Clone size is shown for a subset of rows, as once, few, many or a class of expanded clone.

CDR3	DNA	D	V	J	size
CASSYRGQGNYGYPF	TGTGCCAGCAGTTACAGGGGACAGGGGAACTATGGCTACCCCTTC	TRBD1	TRBV6-5	TRBJ1-2	-
CASSNLAGGYTF	TGTGCCAGCAGTAATTTAGCGGGTGGCTACACCTTC	-	TRBV6-5	TRBJ1-2	-
CASSVSGIGTGELFF	TGTGCCAGCAGTGTAAGCGGGATCGGCACCGGGGAGCTGTTTTTT	TRBD2	TRBV6-1	TRBJ2-2	many
CASGFFGKGQTDNQPQHF	TGTGCTAGTGGTTTTTTTGGAAAGGGACAGACCGACAATCAGCCCCAGCATTTT	TRBD1	TRBV12-5	TRBJ1-5	-
CASSAGQNTEAFF	TGTGCCAGCAGCGCAGGACAGAACACTGAAGCTTTCTTT	-	TRBV9	TRBJ1-1	few
CASSRSLSGNTDTQYF	TGCGCCAGCAGCCGCTCCCTTAGCGGGAACACAGATACGCAGTATTTT	TRBD2	TRBV5-1	TRBJ2-3	-
CASSLASTDTQYF	TGTGCCAGCAGCTTGGCTAGCACAGATACGCAGTATTTT	-	TRBV7-3	TRBJ2-3	-
CASSFPMSTEAFF	TGTGCCAGCAGTTTTCCGATGAGCACTGAAGCTTTCTTT	-	TRBV28	TRBJ1-1	-
CASSHPSEGANSPLHF	TGTGCCAGCAGCCACCCCTCCGAGGGGGCCAATTCACCCCTCCACTTT	TRBD1	TRBV7-9	TRBJ1-6	-
CASSYSTRGTEAFF	TGTGCCAGCAGTTACTCGACTCGCGGCACTGAAGCTTTCTTT	-	TRBV6-5	TRBJ1-1	-
CASSPMTVPSEAFF	TGTGCCAGCAGTCCGATGACAGTTCCTAGTGAAGCTTTCTTT	-	TRBV28	TRBJ1-1	-
CASSSDLTFNQPQHF	TGTGCCAGCAGTTCGGATTTGACATTTAATCAGCCCCAGCATTTT	-	TRBV6-6	TRBJ1-5	-
CASSLLQLRGGTGELFF	TGTGCCAGCAGCCTACTCCAATTAAGGGGGGGGACCGGGGAGCTGTTTTTT	-	TRBV7-3	TRBJ2-2	-
CASSLGGVWIRTTDTQYF	TGCGCCAGCAGCTTGGGGGGGGTATGGATCCGAACCACAGATACGCAGTATTTT	-	TRBV5-1	TRBJ2-3	once
CASSLTGTGRGEQYF	TGTGCCAGCAGCTTGACCGGGACAGGTCGGGGAGAGCAGTACTTC	TRBD1	TRBV7-6	TRBJ2-7	-
CASSLWGQGSNEQFF	TGTGCCAGCAGCCTTTGGGGACAGGGAAGCAATGAGCAGTTCTTC	TRBD1	TRBV14	TRBJ2-1	few
CASSTRSPVKQYF	TGTGCCAGCAGCACGAGGAGCCCGGTTAAGCAGTATTTT	-	TRBV7-8	TRBJ2-3	few
CASSKGGGFANSPLHF	TGTGCCAGCAGCAAAGGGGGGGGGTTTGCGAATTCACCCCTCCACTTT	-	TRBV7-9	TRBJ1-6	-
CASSLGGQGGSYEQYF	TGTGCCAGCAGCTTGGGGGGACAGGGGGGATCCTACGAGCAGTACTTC	TRBD1	TRBV5-4	TRBJ2-7	-
CASSYSNRNTEAFF	TGTGCCAGCAGTTACTCGAACAGGAACACTGAAGCTTTCTTT	-	TRBV6-6	TRBJ1-1	once
CASSLGQGINYGYTF	TGTGCCAGCAGCTTAGGACAGGGAATAAACTATGGCTACACCTTC	TRBD1	TRBV7-9	TRBJ1-2	-
CASSARTGGTEAFF	TGTGCCAGCAGTGCAAGGACAGGGGGAACTGAAGCTTTCTTT	TRBD1	TRBV25-1	TRBJ1-1	few